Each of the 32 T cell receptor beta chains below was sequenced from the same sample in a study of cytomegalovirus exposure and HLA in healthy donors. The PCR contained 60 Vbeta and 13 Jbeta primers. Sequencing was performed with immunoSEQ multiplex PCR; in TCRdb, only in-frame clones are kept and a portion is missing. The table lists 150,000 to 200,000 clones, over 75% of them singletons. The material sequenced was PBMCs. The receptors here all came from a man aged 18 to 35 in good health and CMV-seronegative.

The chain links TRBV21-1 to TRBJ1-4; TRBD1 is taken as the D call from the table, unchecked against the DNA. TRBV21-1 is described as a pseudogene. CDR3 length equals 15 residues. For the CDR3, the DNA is TGTGCCAGCAGCAAATCTCAACAGGGATGCGAAAAACTGTTTTTT. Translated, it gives CASSKSQQGCEKLFF.

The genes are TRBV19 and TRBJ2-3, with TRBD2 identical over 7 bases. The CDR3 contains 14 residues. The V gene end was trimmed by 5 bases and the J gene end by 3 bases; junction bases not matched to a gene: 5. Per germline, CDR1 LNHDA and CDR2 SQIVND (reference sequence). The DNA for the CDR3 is TGTGCCAGTAGTTCTGGCGGGAGTACAGATACGCAGTATTTT. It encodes CASSSGGSTDTQYF.

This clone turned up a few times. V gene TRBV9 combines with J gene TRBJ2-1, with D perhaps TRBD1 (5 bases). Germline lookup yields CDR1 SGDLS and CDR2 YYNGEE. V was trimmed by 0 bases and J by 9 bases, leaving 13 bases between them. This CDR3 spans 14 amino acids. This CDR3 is CASSVEDSSGEQFF. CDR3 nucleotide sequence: TGTGCCAGCAGCGTAGAAGACAGTTCGGGTGAGCAGTTCTTC. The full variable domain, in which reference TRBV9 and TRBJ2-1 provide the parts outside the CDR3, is DSGVTQTPKHLITATGQRVTLRCSPRSGDLSVYWYQQSLDQGLQFLIQYYNGEERAKGNILERFSAQQFPDLHSELNLSSLELGDSALYFCASSVEDSSGEQFFGPGTRLTVL.

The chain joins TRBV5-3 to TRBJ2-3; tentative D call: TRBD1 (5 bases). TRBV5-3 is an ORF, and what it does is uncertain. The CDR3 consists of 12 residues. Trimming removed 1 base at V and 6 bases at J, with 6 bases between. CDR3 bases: TGTGCCAGAAGCTTGAGGGGCGATACGCAGTATTTT. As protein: CARSLRGDTQYF.

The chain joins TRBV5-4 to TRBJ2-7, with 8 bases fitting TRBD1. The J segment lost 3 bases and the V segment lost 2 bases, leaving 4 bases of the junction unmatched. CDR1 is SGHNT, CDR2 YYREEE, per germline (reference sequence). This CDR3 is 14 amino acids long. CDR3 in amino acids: CASSLGTGLYEQYF. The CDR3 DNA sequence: TGTGCCAGCAGCTTAGGGACAGGCCTCTACGAGCAGTACTTC.

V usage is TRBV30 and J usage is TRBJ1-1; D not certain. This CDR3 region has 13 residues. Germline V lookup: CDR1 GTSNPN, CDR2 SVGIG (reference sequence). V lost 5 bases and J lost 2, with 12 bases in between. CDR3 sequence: CAWVSILNTEAFF. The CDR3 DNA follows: TGTGCCTGGGTGTCCATCCTAAACACTGAAGCTTTCTTT.

The CDR3 protein is CASSLGFRDRSQPQHF. The DNA of the CDR3 is TGTGCCAGCAGCTTAGGCTTCCGGGACAGAAGCCAGCCCCAGCATTTT. This sequence joins TRBV7-8 and TRBJ1-5; TRBD1 agrees at 7 bases. V lost 1 base and J lost 7; bases outside the gene matches: 10. The CDR3 extends over 16 amino acids. Germline-derived CDR1 and CDR2 are SGHVS and FQNEAQ.

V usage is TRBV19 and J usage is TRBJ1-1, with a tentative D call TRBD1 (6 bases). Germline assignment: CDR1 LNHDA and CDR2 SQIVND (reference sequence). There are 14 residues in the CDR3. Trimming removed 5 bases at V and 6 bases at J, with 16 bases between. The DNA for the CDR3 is TGTGCCAGTAGTTTCGGGACACCCAGTGCTGAAGCTTTCTTT. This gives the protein CASSFGTPSAEAFF.

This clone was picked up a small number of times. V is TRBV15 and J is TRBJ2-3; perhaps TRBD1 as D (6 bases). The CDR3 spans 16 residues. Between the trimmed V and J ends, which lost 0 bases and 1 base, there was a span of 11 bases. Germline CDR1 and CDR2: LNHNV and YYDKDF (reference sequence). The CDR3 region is CATSREQGLGTDTQYF. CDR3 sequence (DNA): TGTGCCACCAGCAGAGAACAGGGTCTGGGCACAGATACGCAGTATTTT.

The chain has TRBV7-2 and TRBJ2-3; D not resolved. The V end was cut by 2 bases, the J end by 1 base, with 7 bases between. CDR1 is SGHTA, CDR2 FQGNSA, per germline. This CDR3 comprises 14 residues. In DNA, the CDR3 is TGTGCCAGCAGCTTATTCAGTGGCACAGATACGCAGTATTTT. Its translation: CASSLFSGTDTQYF.

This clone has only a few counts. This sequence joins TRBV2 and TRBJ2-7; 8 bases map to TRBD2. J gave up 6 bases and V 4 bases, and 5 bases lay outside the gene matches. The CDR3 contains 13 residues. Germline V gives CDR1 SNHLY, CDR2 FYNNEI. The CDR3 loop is CASSGTGGGEQYF. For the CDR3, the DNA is TGTGCCAGCAGTGGGACGGGAGGGGGCGAGCAGTACTTC.

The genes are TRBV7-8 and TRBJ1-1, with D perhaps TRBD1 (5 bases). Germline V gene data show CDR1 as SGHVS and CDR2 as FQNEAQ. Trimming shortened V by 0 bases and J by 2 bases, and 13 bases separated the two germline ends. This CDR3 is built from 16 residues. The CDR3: CASSLAWGRVNTEAFF. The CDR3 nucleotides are TGTGCCAGCAGCTTAGCTTGGGGCAGGGTAAACACTGAAGCTTTCTTT.

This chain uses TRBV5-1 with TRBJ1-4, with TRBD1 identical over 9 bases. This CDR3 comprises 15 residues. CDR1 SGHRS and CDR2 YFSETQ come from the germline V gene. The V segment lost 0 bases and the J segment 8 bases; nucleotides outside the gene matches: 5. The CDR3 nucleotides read TGCGCCAGCAGCTTGGACGGACAGGGGTCGGAAAAACTGTTTTTT. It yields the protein CASSLDGQGSEKLFF.

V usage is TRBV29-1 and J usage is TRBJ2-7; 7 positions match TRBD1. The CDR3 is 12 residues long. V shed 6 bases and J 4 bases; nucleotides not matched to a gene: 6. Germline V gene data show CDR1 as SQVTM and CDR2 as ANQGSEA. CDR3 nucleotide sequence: TGCAGCGTAATCCGGGACAGTTACGAGCAGTACTTC. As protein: CSVIRDSYEQYF.

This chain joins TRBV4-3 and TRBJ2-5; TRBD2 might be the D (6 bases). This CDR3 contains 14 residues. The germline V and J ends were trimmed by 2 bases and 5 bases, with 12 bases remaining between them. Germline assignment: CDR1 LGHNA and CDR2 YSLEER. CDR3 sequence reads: CASSQILASETQYF. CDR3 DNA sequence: TGCGCCAGCAGCCAAATCCTAGCGAGTGAGACCCAGTACTTC.

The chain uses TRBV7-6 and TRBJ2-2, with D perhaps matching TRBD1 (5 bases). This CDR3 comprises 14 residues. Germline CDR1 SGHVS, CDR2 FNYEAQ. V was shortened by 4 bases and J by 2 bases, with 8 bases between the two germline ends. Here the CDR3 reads CASSWTLNTGELFF. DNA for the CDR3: TGTGCCAGCAGCTGGACACTCAACACCGGGGAGCTGTTTTTT.

CDR3 sequence: CSTRTSGSYEQYF. CDR3 sequence (DNA): TGCAGCACCAGGACTAGCGGCTCCTACGAGCAGTACTTC. The V and J genes are TRBV29-1 and TRBJ2-7; the match to TRBD2 covers 10 bases. CDR1 is SQVTM and CDR2 is ANQGSEA in the germline V gene. Germline trimming cut 8 bases from V and 0 bases from J; bases unmatched to any gene: 4. The CDR3 is made up of 13 amino acids.

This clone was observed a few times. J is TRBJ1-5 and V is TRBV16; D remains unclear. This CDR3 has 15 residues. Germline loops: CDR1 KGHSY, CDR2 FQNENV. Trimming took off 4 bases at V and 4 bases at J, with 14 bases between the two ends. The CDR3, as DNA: TGTGCCAGCAGCCGCTATACGGCAGGTAATCAGCCCCAGCATTTT. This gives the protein CASSRYTAGNQPQHF.

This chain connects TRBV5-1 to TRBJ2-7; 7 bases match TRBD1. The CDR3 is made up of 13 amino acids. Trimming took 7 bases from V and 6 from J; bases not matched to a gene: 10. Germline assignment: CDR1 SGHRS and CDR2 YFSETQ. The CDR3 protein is CASETGSRGEQYF. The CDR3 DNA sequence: TGCGCCAGCGAGACAGGGTCCAGAGGCGAGCAGTACTTC. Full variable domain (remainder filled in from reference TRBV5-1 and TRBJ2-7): KAGVTQTPRYLIKTRGQQVTLSCSPISGHRSVSWYQQTPGQGLQFLFEYFSETQRNKGNFPGRFSGRQFSNSRSEMNVSTLELGDSALYLCASETGSRGEQYFGPGTRLTVT.

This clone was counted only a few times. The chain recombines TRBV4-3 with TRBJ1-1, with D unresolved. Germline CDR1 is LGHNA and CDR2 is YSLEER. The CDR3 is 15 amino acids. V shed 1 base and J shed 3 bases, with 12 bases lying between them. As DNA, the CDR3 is TGCGCCAGCAGCCAAGGCTCCGGGTATTACACTGAAGCTTTCTTT. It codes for CASSQGSGYYTEAFF.

The CDR3 coding sequence is TGTGCCAGCAGTTTGGGACTAACTATGAATGAGCAGTTCTTC. Its translation: CASSLGLTMNEQFF. The genes are TRBV28 and TRBJ2-1; TRBD2 aligns across 7 bases. The CDR3 is 14 amino acids. The germline gives CDR1 MDHEN, CDR2 SYDVKM. The junction had 6 bases not matched to a gene; V was cut back by 3 bases and J by 7 bases.

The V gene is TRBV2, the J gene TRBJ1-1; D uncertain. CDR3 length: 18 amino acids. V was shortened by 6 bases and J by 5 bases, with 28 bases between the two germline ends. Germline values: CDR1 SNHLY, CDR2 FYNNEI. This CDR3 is CASRTRSAGFTWRTEAFF. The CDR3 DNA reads TGTGCCAGCAGGACCCGGTCAGCAGGCTTCACCTGGAGGACTGAAGCTTTCTTT.

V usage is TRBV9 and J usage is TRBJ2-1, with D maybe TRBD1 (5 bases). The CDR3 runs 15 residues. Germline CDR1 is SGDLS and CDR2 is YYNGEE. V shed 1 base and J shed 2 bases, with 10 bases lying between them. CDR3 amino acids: CASSVNPTAYNEQFF. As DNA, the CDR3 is TGTGCCAGCAGCGTAAACCCGACAGCCTACAATGAGCAGTTCTTC.

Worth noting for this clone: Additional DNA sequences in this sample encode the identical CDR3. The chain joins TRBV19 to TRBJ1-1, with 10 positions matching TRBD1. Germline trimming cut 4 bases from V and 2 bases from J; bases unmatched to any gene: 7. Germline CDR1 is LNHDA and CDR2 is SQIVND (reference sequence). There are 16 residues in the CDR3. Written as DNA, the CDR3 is TGTGCCAGTAGTAGGGACAGGGGTTTAATCAACACTGAAGCTTTCTTT. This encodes CASSRDRGLINTEAFF.

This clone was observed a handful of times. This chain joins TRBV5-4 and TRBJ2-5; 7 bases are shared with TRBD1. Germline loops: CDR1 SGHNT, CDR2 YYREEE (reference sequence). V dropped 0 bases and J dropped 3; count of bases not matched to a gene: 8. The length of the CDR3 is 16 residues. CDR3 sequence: CASSLVPKGAKETQYF. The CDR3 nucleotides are TGTGCCAGCAGCTTGGTTCCGAAGGGGGCGAAAGAGACCCAGTACTTC.

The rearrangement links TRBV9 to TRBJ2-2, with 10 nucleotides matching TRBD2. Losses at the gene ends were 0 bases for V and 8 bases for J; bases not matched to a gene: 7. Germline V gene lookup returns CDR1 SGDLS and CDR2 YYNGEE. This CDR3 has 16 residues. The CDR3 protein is CASSVAGTSDQGELFF. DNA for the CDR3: TGTGCCAGCAGCGTAGCGGGGACTAGCGACCAAGGGGAGCTGTTTTTT.

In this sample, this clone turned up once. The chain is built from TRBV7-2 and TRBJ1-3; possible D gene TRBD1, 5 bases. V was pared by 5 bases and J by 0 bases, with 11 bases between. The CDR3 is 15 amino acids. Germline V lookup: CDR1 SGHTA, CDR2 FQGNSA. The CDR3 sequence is CASSAQGISGNTIYF. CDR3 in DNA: TGTGCCAGCAGCGCCCAGGGTATCTCTGGAAACACCATATATTTT. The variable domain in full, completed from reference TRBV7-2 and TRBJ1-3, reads GAGVSQSPSNKVTEKGKDVELRCDPISGHTALYWYRQSLGQGLEFLIYFQGNSAPDKSGLPSDRFSAERTGGSVSTLTIQRTQQEDSAVYLCASSAQGISGNTIYFGEGSWLTVV.

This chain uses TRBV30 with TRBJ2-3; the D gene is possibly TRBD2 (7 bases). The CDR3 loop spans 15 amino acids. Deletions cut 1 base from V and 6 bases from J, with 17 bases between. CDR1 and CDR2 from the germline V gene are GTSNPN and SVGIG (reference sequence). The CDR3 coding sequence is TGTGCCTGGAGTGGGGGGGGGCCTTTACTGGATACGCAGTATTTT. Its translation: CAWSGGGPLLDTQYF. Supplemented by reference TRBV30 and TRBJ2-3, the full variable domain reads SQTIHQWPATLVQPVGSPLSLECTVEGTSNPNLYWYRQAAGRGLQLLFYSVGIGQISSEVPQNLSASRPQDRQFILSSKKLLLSDSGFYLCAWSGGGPLLDTQYFGPGTRLTVL.

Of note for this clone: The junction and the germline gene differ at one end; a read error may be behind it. The CDR3 nucleotides read TGTTCCAGCAGCCTGCCGGGTAACACCGGGGAGCTGTTTTTT. Protein sequence: CSSSLPGNTGELFF. The rearrangement joins TRBV7-9 to TRBJ2-2; D unresolved. The CDR3 runs 14 residues. Germline V gene data show CDR1 as SEHNR and CDR2 as FQNEAQ (reference sequence).

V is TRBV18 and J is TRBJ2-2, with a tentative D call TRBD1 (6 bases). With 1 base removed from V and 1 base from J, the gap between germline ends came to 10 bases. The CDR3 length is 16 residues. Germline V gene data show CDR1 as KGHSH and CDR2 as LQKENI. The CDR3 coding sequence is TGTGCCAGCTCACCACGCAGGGGCGAGAACACCGGGGAGCTGTTTTTT. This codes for CASSPRRGENTGELFF. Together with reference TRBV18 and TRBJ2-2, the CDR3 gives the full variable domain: NAGVMQNPRHLVRRRGQEARLRCSPMKGHSHVYWYRQLPEEGLKFMVYLQKENIIDESGMPKERFSAEFPKEGPSILRIQQVVRGDSAAYFCASSPRRGENTGELFFGEGSRLTVL.

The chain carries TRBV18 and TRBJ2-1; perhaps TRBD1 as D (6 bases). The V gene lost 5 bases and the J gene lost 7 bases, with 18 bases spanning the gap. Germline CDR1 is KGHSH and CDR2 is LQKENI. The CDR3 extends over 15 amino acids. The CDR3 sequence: CASSNGQKPSNEQFF. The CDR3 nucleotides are TGTGCCAGCTCAAACGGACAGAAACCATCTAATGAGCAGTTCTTC.

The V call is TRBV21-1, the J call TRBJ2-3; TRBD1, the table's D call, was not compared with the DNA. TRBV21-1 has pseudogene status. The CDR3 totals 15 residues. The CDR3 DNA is TGTGCCAGCAATCCGGGACAGGGCCAAACAGATACGCAGTATTTT. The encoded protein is CASNPGQGQTDTQYF.